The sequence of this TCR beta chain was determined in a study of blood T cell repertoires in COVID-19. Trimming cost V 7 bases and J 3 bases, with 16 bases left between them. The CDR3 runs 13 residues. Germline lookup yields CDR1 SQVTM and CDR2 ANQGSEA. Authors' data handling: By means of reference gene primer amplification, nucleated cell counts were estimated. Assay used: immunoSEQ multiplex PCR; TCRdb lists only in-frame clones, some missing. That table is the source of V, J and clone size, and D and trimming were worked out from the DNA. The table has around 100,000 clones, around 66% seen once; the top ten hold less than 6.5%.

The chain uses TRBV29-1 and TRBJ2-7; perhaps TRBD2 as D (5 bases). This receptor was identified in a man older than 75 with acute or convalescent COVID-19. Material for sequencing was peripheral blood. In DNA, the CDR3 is TGCAGCGGTCCGATAAATGCGGGCTACGAGCAGTACTTC. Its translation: CSGPINAGYEQYF.